This TCR beta chain was identified during a study of OX40 agonist ivuxolimab in advanced cancers. As for the study in general: Every 2 weeks, patients received ivuxolimab intravenously, dosed at 0.01 to 10 mg/kg.

V was pared by 5 bases and J by 1 base, with 11 bases between. The germline V gene encodes CDR1 MNHEY and CDR2 SVGAGI. The CDR3 is 14 amino acids. Exclusion applied to patients with autoimmune disease history or systemic immunosuppression. Baseline was the first blood sampling point, followed by cycle 4 day 1 and cycle 7 day 1. Sequencing was performed with immunoSEQ multiplex PCR; in TCRdb, only in-frame clones are kept and a portion is missing. The table shows nearly 80,000 clones, with 75% to 95% occurring only once. The sequence was collected from an adult with an advanced solid tumor such as melanoma, head and neck, liver or kidney cancer. The sequencing here drew on CD4+ or CD8+ T cells sorted from blood, taken in a trial of the OX40 agonist ivuxolimab. The chain couples TRBV6-5 to TRBJ1-1; tentatively, D is TRBD1 (5 bases). This CDR3 reads CASSRAGRNTEAFF. The CDR3 DNA follows: TGTGCCAGCAGTCGGGCAGGGAGGAACACTGAAGCTTTCTTT.